This TCR beta chain comes out of a study of blood T cell repertoires in COVID-19. Whole-study context: Samples representing acute and convalescent COVID-19 were sourced from the United States, Italy and Spain. T cells, B-cell-depleted T cells, or PBMCs supplied cDNA or gDNA.

In the authors' workflow: Researchers report that nucleated cell counts were estimated from reference gene primer amplification. Clones were sequenced by immunoSEQ multiplex PCR, and TCRdb holds only the in-frame ones, with some missing. That table gives V, J and clone size, and the DNA gave D and trimming. Found here are 490,000 or so clones, 70% to 90% of them singletons; the top ten hold about 2%. CDR3 size: 17 residues. The germline CDR1 and CDR2 sequences are LGHNA and YSLEER. V trimming: 0 bases; J trimming: 5 bases; junction bases outside the gene matches: 12. Researchers sorted participants into cohorts using their self-reported clinical history.

This TCR was sampled from a woman aged 40 to 50 who had recovered from COVID-19. The chain links TRBV4-3 to TRBJ2-7; TRBD1 matches 8 bases. Sequenced input: PBMCs or T cells enriched from blood (not recorded which). This CDR3 reads CASSQDPPTGEGHEQYF. CDR3 nucleotide sequence: TGCGCCAGCAGCCAAGACCCCCCGACAGGGGAAGGCCACGAGCAGTACTTC.